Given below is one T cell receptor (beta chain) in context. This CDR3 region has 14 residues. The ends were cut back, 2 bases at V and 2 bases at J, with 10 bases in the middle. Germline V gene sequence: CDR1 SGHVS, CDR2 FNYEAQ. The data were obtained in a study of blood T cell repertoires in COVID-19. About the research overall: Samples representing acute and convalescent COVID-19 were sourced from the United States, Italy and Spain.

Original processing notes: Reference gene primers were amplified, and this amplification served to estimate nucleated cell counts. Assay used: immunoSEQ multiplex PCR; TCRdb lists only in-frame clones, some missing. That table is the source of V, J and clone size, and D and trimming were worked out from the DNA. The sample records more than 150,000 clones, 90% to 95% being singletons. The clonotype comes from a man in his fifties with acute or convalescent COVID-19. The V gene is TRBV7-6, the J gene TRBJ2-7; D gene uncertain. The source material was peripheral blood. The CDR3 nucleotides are TGTGCCAGCAGCTTATCTTCTACGACCTACGAGCAGTACTTC. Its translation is CASSLSSTTYEQYF. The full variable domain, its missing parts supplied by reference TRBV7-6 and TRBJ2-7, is GAGVSQSPRYKVTKRGQDVALRCDPISGHVSLYWYRQALGQGPEFLTYFNYEAQQDKSGLPNDRFSAERPEGSISTLTIQRTEQRDSAMYRCASSLSSTTYEQYFGPGTRLTVT.